This record concerns one T cell receptor beta chain sequence. Sequence at one end of the junction differs from germline and may be a read error. Using immunoSEQ multiplex PCR, the repertoire was profiled, and TCRdb retains in-frame clones only, with some absent. The sample contains roughly 400,000 clones, roughly nine tenths of which appear only once. The data are from a study of blood T cell repertoires in COVID-19. Germline V gene data show CDR1 as GTSNPN and CDR2 as SVGIG (reference sequence). The CDR3 covers 11 residues. Sequenced: PBMCs or T cells enriched from blood (not recorded which). This sequence originates from a woman aged 25-40 years who had recovered from COVID-19. This rearrangement joins TRBV30 to TRBJ2-7, with TRBD1 matching 7 bases. This chain's CDR3 is CAWSVLGDRVF. CDR3 DNA: TGTGCCTGGAGTGTACTTGGGGACAGAGTATTC.